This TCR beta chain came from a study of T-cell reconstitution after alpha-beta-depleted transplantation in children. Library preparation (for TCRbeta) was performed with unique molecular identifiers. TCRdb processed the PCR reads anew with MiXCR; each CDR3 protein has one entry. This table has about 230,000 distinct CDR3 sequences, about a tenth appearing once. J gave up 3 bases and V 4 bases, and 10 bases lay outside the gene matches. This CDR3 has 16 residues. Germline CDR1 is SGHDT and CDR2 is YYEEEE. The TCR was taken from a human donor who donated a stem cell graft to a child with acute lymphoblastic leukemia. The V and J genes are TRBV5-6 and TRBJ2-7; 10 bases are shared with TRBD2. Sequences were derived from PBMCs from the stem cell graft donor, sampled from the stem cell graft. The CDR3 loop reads CASSAPLLAGVYEQYF. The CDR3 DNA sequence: TGTGCCAGCAGCGCCCCGCTGCTAGCGGGGGTCTACGAGCAGTACTTC.